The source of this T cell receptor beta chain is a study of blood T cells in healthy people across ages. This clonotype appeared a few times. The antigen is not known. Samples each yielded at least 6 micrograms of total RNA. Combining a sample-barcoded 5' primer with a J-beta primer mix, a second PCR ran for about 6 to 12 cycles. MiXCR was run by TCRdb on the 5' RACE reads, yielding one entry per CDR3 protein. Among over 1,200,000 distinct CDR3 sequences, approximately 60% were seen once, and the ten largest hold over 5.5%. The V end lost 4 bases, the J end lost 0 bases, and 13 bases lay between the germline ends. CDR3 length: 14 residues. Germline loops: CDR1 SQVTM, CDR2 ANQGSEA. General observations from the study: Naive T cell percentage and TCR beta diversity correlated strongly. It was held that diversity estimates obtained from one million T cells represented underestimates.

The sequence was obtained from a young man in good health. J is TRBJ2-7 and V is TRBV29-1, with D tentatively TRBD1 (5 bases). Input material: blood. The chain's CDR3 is CSVGQGLSSYEQYF. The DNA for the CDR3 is TGCAGCGTTGGCCAGGGCTTAAGCTCCTACGAGCAGTACTTC.